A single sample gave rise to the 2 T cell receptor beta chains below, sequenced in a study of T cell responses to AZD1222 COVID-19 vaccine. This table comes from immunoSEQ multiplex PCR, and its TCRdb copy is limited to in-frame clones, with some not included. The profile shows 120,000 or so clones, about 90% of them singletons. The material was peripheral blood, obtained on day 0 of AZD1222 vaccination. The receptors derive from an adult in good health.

This CDR3 is CASSWGRPTNEKLFF. The CDR3 DNA reads TGCGCCAGCAGTTGGGGACGGCCAACTAATGAAAAACTGTTTTTT. The J gene is TRBJ1-4, the V gene TRBV5-1, with D perhaps matching TRBD1 (5 bases). V lost 5 bases, J lost 0 bases, and 11 bases lay in between. The CDR3 runs 15 residues. Per germline, CDR1 SGHRS and CDR2 YFSETQ.

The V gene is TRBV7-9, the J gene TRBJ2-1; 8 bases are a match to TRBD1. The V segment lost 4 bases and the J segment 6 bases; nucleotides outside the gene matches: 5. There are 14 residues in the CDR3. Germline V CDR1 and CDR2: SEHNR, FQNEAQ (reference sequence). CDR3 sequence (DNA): TGTGCCAGCAGCTCGACAGGGGCCCGCAATGAGCAGTTCTTC. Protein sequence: CASSSTGARNEQFF.